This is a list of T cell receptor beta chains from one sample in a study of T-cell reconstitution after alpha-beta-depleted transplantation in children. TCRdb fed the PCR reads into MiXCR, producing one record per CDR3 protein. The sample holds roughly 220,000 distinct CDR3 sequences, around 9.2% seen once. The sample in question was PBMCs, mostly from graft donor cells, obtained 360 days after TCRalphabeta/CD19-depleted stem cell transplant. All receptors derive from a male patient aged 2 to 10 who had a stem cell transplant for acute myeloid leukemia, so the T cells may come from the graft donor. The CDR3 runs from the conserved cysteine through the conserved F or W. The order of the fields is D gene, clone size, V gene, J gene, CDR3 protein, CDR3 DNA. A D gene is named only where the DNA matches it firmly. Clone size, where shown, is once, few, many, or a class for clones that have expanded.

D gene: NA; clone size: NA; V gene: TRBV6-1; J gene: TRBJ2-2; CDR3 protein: CASSLRSGWAGELFF; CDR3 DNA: TGTGCCAGCAGTCTCCGAAGCGGGTGGGCCGGGGAGCTGTTTTTT
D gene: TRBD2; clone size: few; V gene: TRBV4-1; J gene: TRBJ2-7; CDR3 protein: CASSQELAGGYEQYF; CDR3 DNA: TGCGCCAGCAGCCAAGAGCTAGCGGGAGGGTACGAGCAGTACTTC
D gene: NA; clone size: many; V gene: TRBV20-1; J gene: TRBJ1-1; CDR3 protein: CSARGPNTEAFF; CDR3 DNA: TGCAGTGCTAGAGGACCGAACACTGAAGCTTTCTTT
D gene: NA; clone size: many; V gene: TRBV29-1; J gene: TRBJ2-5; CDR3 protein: CSVGRVQETQYF; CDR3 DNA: TGCAGCGTTGGCAGGGTACAAGAGACCCAGTACTTC
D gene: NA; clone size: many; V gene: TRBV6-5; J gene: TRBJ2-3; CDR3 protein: CASSFDRSTDTQYF; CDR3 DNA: TGTGCCAGCAGTTTCGACAGAAGCACAGATACGCAGTATTTT
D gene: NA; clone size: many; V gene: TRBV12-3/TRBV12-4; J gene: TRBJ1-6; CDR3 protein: CASGPGPYNSPLHF; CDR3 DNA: TGTGCCAGCGGGCCTGGACCCTATAATTCACCCCTCCACTTT
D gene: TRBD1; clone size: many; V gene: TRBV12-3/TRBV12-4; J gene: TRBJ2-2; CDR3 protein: CASSPTGAGELFF; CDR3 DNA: TGTGCCAGCAGTCCGACAGGGGCGGGGGAGCTGTTTTTT
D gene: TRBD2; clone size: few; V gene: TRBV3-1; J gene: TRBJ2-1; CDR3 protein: CASSPQGGSYNEQFF; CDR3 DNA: TGTGCCAGCAGCCCCCAGGGAGGGTCCTACAATGAGCAGTTCTTC
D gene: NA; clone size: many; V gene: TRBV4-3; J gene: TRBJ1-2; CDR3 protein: CASSQVQNYGYTF; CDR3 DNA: TGCGCCAGCAGCCAAGTCCAGAACTATGGCTACACCTTC
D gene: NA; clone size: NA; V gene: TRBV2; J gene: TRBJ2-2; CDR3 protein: CASSGGVVNTGELFF; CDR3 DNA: TGTGCCAGCAGTGGGGGAGTGGTCAACACCGGGGAGCTGTTTTTT
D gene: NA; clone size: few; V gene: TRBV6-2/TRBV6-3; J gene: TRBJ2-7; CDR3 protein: CASSWQGTYEQYF; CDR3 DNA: TGTGCCAGCAGTTGGCAGGGGACCTACGAGCAGTACTTC
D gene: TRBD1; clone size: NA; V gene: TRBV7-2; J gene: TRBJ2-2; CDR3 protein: CASSLRDRVYTGELFF; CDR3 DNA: TGTGCCAGCAGCTTACGGGACAGGGTATACACCGGGGAGCTGTTTTTT